What follows are 10 T cell receptor beta chains derived from one specimen sequenced in a study of T-cell reconstitution after alpha-beta-depleted transplantation in children listed by TCRdb under 2016. The protocol used for the library was PCR. TCRdb names Illumina HiSeq 2500 as the instrument used. To normalize quantification of the TCRbeta repertoire, the TCR libraries were built with molecular barcoding that relied on unique molecular identifiers. The public reads were run again by TCRdb, first through fastp at Q25 and then through MiXCR, and only productive beta chains were kept. Rows are unified per CDR3 protein, each entry keeping the most common DNA and genes. The sample table holds 250,000 to 300,000 distinct CDR3 sequences, of which roughly a tenth were seen once. The ten top clones hold less than 9% of the sample. The sample's treatment or condition label, in plain terms: allogeneic hematopoietic cell transplantation with graft depleted of TCRalphabeta T cells and CD19 B cells.

Sequencing used PBMCs, obtained before TCRalphabeta/CD19-depleted stem cell transplant. Receptors originate from a boy under two years old with acute myeloid leukemia, due to receive a stem cell transplant.

This chain connects TRBV15 to TRBJ2-2; 7 bases align to TRBD1. After removal of 2 bases from V and 5 bases from J, the junction contained 8 bases not matched to a gene. The CDR3 consists of 16 residues. Germline lookup yields CDR1 LNHNV and CDR2 YYDKDF (reference sequence). The CDR3 loop reads CATSRQGVRRTGELFF. The CDR3 DNA is TGTGCCACCAGCAGACAGGGGGTTAGAAGGACCGGGGAGCTGTTTTTT.

This clonotype was seen repeatedly, ten times or more. The chain combines TRBV5-1 with TRBJ2-7, with D perhaps TRBD1 (5 bases). CDR3 length: 14 amino acids. Per the germline V gene, CDR1 is SGHRS and CDR2 is YFSETQ. The V gene lost 0 bases and the J gene lost 3 bases, with 10 bases spanning the gap. This chain's CDR3 is CASSLEGLLYEQYF. In DNA form, the CDR3 reads TGCGCCAGCAGCTTGGAGGGGCTCCTCTACGAGCAGTACTTC.

This clonotype has ten or more counts. The V call is TRBV5-1, the J call TRBJ2-7, with 7 bases lining up with TRBD2. Germline CDR1 and CDR2: SGHRS and YFSETQ. CDR3 length: 17 amino acids. V lost 5 bases to trimming and J lost 7 bases; unmatched junction nucleotides: 21. The CDR3 sequence: CASRPASGAPGTVEQYF. The CDR3 DNA reads as TGCGCCAGCAGGCCCGCTAGCGGAGCCCCGGGAACGGTGGAGCAGTACTTC.

V and J are TRBV12-3 or TRBV12-4 and TRBJ2-5; 9 positions agree with TRBD2. This CDR3 is built from 18 residues. The CDR3 is CTCSPMGQLSGSKKTQYF. CDR3 DNA: TGTACCTGCAGTCCGATGGGACAGCTTAGCGGGAGTAAAAAGACCCAGTACTTC.

The chain's CDR3 is CASTSLGLSTDTQYF. DNA for the CDR3: TGTGCCAGCACCTCCTTGGGCCTTAGCACAGATACGCAGTATTTT. The chain couples TRBV7-3 to TRBJ2-3, with D uncertain. Germline-derived CDR1 and CDR2 are SGHTA and FQGTGA. The ends were cut back, 7 bases at V and 0 bases at J, with 14 bases in the middle. The CDR3 spans 15 residues.

This clonotype was seen ten or more times. The rearrangement joins TRBV28 to TRBJ2-6, with D uncertain. The germline V gene has CDR1 MDHEN and CDR2 SYDVKM. The germline V and J ends were trimmed by 2 bases and 0 bases, with 8 bases remaining between them. The CDR3 length is 16 residues. CDR3 loop: CASSLEQVSGANVLTF. The CDR3 coding sequence is TGTGCCAGCAGTTTAGAGCAGGTCTCTGGGGCCAACGTCCTGACTTTC.

This clonotype has at least ten counts. V and J are TRBV29-1 and TRBJ1-1, with D hard to call. V lost 3 bases and J lost 1, with 12 bases in between. The CDR3 spans 14 residues. Germline CDR1 SQVTM, CDR2 ANQGSEA. This chain's CDR3 is CSVDKGLGNTEAFF. In nucleotides, the CDR3 is TGCAGCGTTGACAAAGGGTTGGGGAACACTGAAGCTTTCTTT. Based on the CDR3 plus reference TRBV29-1 and TRBJ1-1, the full variable domain is SAVISQKPSRDICQRGTSLTIQCQVDSQVTMMFWYRQQPGQSLTLIATANQGSEATYESGFVIDKFPISRPNLTFSTLTVSNMSPEDSSIYLCSVDKGLGNTEAFFGQGTRLTVV.

The sample holds many counts of this clonotype. V gene TRBV6-5 combines with J gene TRBJ1-4; 7 bases are a match to TRBD1. In germline, CDR1 is MNHEY, CDR2 SVGAGI. The CDR3 covers 14 residues. With V trimmed by 2 bases and J by 7 bases, 4 bases remained unmatched. CDR3 nucleotides: TGTGCCAGCAGTTACCAGGGGGAGGGTGAAAAACTGTTTTTT. Encoded protein: CASSYQGEGEKLFF.

V usage is TRBV7-8 and J usage is TRBJ2-7; 13 bases are shared with TRBD2. Germline CDR1 SGHVS, CDR2 FQNEAQ. The V segment lost 5 bases and the J segment 0 bases; nucleotides outside the gene matches: 10. The CDR3 extends over 18 amino acids. DNA of the CDR3: TGTGCCAGCAGCCTGAGACTAGCGGGGGGTCTAAGCTCCTACGAGCAGTACTTC. Its translation: CASSLRLAGGLSSYEQYF.

The chain couples TRBV20-1 to TRBJ2-1; 8 positions agree with TRBD2. Per germline, CDR1 DFQATT and CDR2 SNEGSKA (reference sequence). The CDR3 has 14 amino acids. The J segment lost 7 bases and the V segment lost 1 base, leaving 6 bases of the junction unmatched. The CDR3, as DNA: TGCAGTGCTAGAGCGGGAGGGCCTAGGAATGAGCAGTTCTTC. This sequence encodes CSARAGGPRNEQFF.